This T cell receptor (beta chain) was retrieved from a study of regulatory T cells in long-lasting Graves disease. The V segment lost 4 bases and the J segment 4 bases; nucleotides outside the gene matches: 12. This CDR3 region has 16 residues. From germline, CDR1 is LNHDA and CDR2 SQIVND (reference sequence). Researchers made TCR beta libraries by using iRepertoire HTBI primers and running Arm-PCR on CDR3 regions. TCRdb called the multiplex PCR reads again in MiXCR, with one record for every CDR3 protein. The sample consists of roughly 400,000 distinct CDR3 sequences, roughly 17% of them appearing once. This clonotype showed up just a few times. Time point indicated: newly diagnosed GD, antithyroid drugs for less than 3 months. The TCR library was prepared using RNA isolated from PBMCs. Graves' disease diagnosis followed American Thyroid Association guidelines. This sample was shared with a second study, whose subject was T cells in Graves' hyperthyroidism and ophthalmopathy. That investigation notes: The hyperthyroidism patients had all been newly diagnosed, and their disease duration was under 2 months. Their ages ranged from 18 to 65 years. Carried out on the TCR CDR3, a first-round RT-PCR used the HTBI primer set. Most clonotypes that expanded in the thyroid above 0.001 also showed up in blood.

Sequencing used peripheral blood mononuclear cells (PBMCs), obtained at new diagnosis, from a patient treated with antithyroid drugs. This clonotype was obtained from a woman younger than 35 with Graves disease. The chain uses TRBV19 and TRBJ1-2, with 7 bases matching TRBD1. The CDR3 DNA sequence: TGTGCCAGTAGTACCCTATCATCCGACAGGGCCTATGGCTACACCTTC. Translating gives CASSTLSSDRAYGYTF. The full variable domain, with the rest looked up from reference TRBV19 and TRBJ1-2, is DGGITQSPKYLFRKEGQNVTLSCEQNLNHDAMYWYRQDPGQGLRLIYYSQIVNDFQKGDIAEGYSVSREKKESFPLTVTSAQKNPTAFYLCASSTLSSDRAYGYTFGSGTRLTVV.